This is a list of T cell receptor beta chains from one sample in a study of patients and donors after allogeneic stem cell transplantation. TCRdb independently ran MiXCR on the RT-PCR reads; one entry per CDR3 protein. This sample has roughly 940,000 distinct CDR3 sequences; 15% to 20% occur once, and the top ten carry 6%. Sequencing used blood, either unsorted or a sorted T cell fraction (not recorded which). The receptors originated from a human donor who was either an allogeneic HSCT recipient or a stem cell or donor lymphocyte infusion donor (not recorded which). It is not recorded whose cells these are; they may come from a transplant donor. The CDR3 runs from the conserved cysteine through the conserved F or W. A D gene is named only where the DNA matches it firmly. Clone size is given for some rows only: seen once, a few or many times, or a class if the clone is expanded.

j_call | d_call | v_call | clone_size | cdr3_aa | cdr3_nt
TRBJ2-5 | NA | TRBV3-1 | few | CASSQELQTQYF | TGTGCCAGCAGCCAAGAGCTACAGACCCAGTACTTC
TRBJ2-3 | TRBD2 | TRBV10-3 | few | CAIRRGLAGGLGSTDTQYF | TGTGCCATCAGGCGGGGACTAGCGGGGGGCCTCGGAAGCACAGATACGCAGTATTTT
TRBJ2-7 | TRBD2 | TRBV4-3 | few | CASSQDRGGSAYEQYF | TGCGCCAGCAGCCAAGATCGGGGAGGGAGCGCCTACGAGCAGTACTTC
TRBJ1-2 | TRBD1 | TRBV7-9 | NA | CASSFRDRAMYGYTF | TGTGCCAGCAGCTTCCGGGACAGGGCTATGTATGGCTACACCTTC
TRBJ2-5 | NA | TRBV2 | few | CASSRVGTQYF | TGTGCCAGCAGCCGCGTTGGGACCCAGTACTTC
TRBJ2-3 | NA | TRBV24-1 | few | CATSRTERGSTDTQYF | TGTGCCACCAGCCGGACAGAAAGAGGTAGCACAGATACGCAGTATTTT
TRBJ2-7 | TRBD1 | TRBV5-3 | NA | CARSYRRPKDRGYEQYF | TGTGCCAGAAGCTACCGCAGACCAAAGGACAGGGGTTACGAGCAGTACTTC
TRBJ1-5 | NA | TRBV20-1 | NA | CSANSRSSNQPQHF | TGCAGTGCTAACAGCCGATCTAGCAATCAGCCCCAGCATTTT
TRBJ2-3 | NA | TRBV7-3 | once | CASSLDLRTDTQYF | TGTGCCAGCAGCTTAGATTTGCGCACAGATACGCAGTATTTT
TRBJ1-1 | NA | TRBV2 | NA | CASTSIRGHTEAFF | TGTGCCAGCACCAGCATCCGAGGGCACACTGAAGCTTTCTTT
TRBJ1-5 | NA | TRBV20-1 | many | CSARPTSIGQPQHF | TGCAGTGCTCGGCCTACATCGATAGGTCAGCCCCAGCATTTT
TRBJ2-5 | TRBD2 | TRBV7-3 | NA | CASSLTGVAGRLETQYF | TGTGCCAGCAGCTTAACGGGGGTAGCGGGACGTTTGGAGACCCAGTACTTC
TRBJ2-7 | TRBD2 | TRBV6-1 | few | CASSEEVGTSGRYPYEQYF | TGTGCCAGCAGTGAAGAAGTGGGGACTAGCGGGAGGTACCCCTACGAGCAGTACTTC
TRBJ2-5 | NA | TRBV29-1 | few | CSPRDLGETQYF | TGCAGCCCTAGGGACCTTGGAGAGACCCAGTACTTC
TRBJ1-2 | TRBD1 | TRBV4-1 | few | CASSHPGQQYGYTF | TGCGCCAGCAGCCATCCGGGACAGCAGTATGGCTACACCTTC
TRBJ2-7 | NA | TRBV19 | NA | CASSIGTTVRSIEQYF | TGTGCCAGTAGTATAGGCACGACAGTGCGGTCCATCGAGCAGTACTTC
TRBJ2-3 | TRBD2 | TRBV20-1 | few | CSARLAGEVRTDTQYF | TGCAGTGCTAGACTAGCGGGAGAGGTCCGCACAGATACGCAGTATTTT
TRBJ2-2 | NA | TRBV6-1 | NA | CASISVGELFF | TGTGCCAGCATCTCGGTCGGGGAGCTGTTTTTT
TRBJ2-7 | TRBD1 | TRBV7-2 | few | CASSSQTGGYEQYF | TGTGCCAGCAGCTCACAGACAGGGGGCTACGAGCAGTACTTC
TRBJ2-4 | TRBD2 | TRBV4-3 | NA | CASSQDIGGGGAVKNIQYF | TGCGCCAGCAGCCAAGACATCGGAGGCGGGGGGGCAGTCAAAAACATTCAGTACTTC
TRBJ1-5 | NA | TRBV3-1 | few | CASSQGGAGNNQPQHF | TGTGCCAGCAGCCAAGGCGGCGCGGGGAACAATCAGCCCCAGCATTTT
TRBJ1-5 | NA | TRBV12-3/TRBV12-4 | many | CASSPGLVNQPQHF | TGTGCCAGCAGTCCCGGACTCGTTAATCAGCCCCAGCATTTT
TRBJ1-2 | NA | TRBV27 | few | CASSRGADTYGYTF | TGTGCCAGCAGTAGAGGGGCGGATACCTATGGCTACACCTTC
TRBJ1-1 | NA | TRBV30 | NA | CAGLNTEAFF | TGTGCCGGACTGAACACTGAAGCTTTCTTT
TRBJ2-3 | NA | TRBV11-3 | NA | CASRRAPDTQYF | TGTGCCAGCCGTCGAGCACCAGATACGCAGTATTTT
TRBJ1-1 | NA | TRBV5-1 | NA | CASGLGGVNTEAFF | TGCGCCTCCGGCCTTGGGGGGGTGAACACTGAAGCTTTCTTT
TRBJ1-1 | NA | TRBV20-1 | few | CSARNSRDMTEAFF | TGCAGTGCTAGAAATTCCAGGGATATGACTGAAGCTTTCTTT
TRBJ1-2 | TRBD1 | TRBV12-3/TRBV12-4 | many | CASSLIGSGGDGYTF | TGTGCCAGCAGTTTAATCGGGTCAGGGGGCGACGGCTACACCTTC
TRBJ2-1 | TRBD2 | TRBV2 | NA | CASRVLAGGHNEQFF | TGTGCCAGCAGGGTACTAGCGGGGGGCCACAATGAGCAGTTCTTC
TRBJ1-1 | NA | TRBV12-3/TRBV12-4 | many | CASSRRNTEAFF | TGTGCCAGCAGCCGCAGGAACACTGAAGCTTTCTTT
TRBJ1-2 | TRBD1 | TRBV2 | NA | CASKQGLDGYTF | TGTGCCAGCAAACAGGGGTTAGATGGCTACACCTTC
TRBJ1-2 | NA | TRBV20-1 | few | CSAPEGVDGYTF | TGCAGTGCTCCAGAGGGCGTTGATGGCTACACCTTC
TRBJ2-1 | NA | TRBV7-9 | NA | CASSLVVTEQFF | TGTGCCAGCAGCTTAGTTGTGACTGAGCAGTTCTTC
TRBJ2-5 | NA | TRBV20-1 | NA | CSAIHLGRRRETQYF | TGCAGTGCTATTCATCTGGGGAGACGAAGGGAGACCCAGTACTTC